One sample yielded the 13 T cell receptor beta chains listed below, sequenced in a study of T cell changes during pregnancy in multiple sclerosis. Assay: immunoSEQ multiplex PCR; the TCRdb copy retains only in-frame clones and omits some. The data show roughly 51,000 clones, 85% to 95% seen once. Specimen: CD8+ T cells from peripheral blood mononuclear cells, collected before pregnancy. The source is a female donor with multiple sclerosis, enrolled in a pregnancy study.

This chain connects TRBV28 to TRBJ2-3; TRBD2 matches 9 bases. Trimming removed 8 bases from V and 2 bases from J; junction bases left unmatched: 8. This CDR3 has 15 residues. Looked up from germline, CDR1 is MDHEN and CDR2 is SYDVKM. In DNA form, the CDR3 reads TGTGCCAGCGGGCCCCCGGGACTAGCCACAGATACGCAGTATTTT. It encodes CASGPPGLATDTQYF.

The V and J genes are TRBV5-1 and TRBJ2-7; no definite D call. Germline loops: CDR1 SGHRS, CDR2 YFSETQ. The CDR3 runs 12 residues. The ends were cut back, 4 bases at V and 0 bases at J, with 5 bases in the middle. The CDR3 coding sequence is TGCGCCAGCAGCCCGGGCTCCTACGAGCAGTACTTC. Translated, it gives CASSPGSYEQYF.

The J gene is TRBJ1-1, the V gene TRBV25-1; a possible D gene is TRBD1 (5 bases). Trimming cost V 3 bases and J 6 bases, with 17 bases left between them. CDR1 and CDR2 (germline): MGHDK, SYGVNS. The CDR3 is made up of 15 amino acids. CDR3 DNA sequence: TGTGCCAGCAGTGATAGACGGGGGGTTGTCGCTGAAGCTTTCTTT. Translated, it gives CASSDRRGVVAEAFF. The whole variable domain, remainder taken from reference TRBV25-1 and TRBJ1-1, is EADIYQTPRYLVIGTGKKITLECSQTMGHDKMYWYQQDPGMELHLIHYSYGVNSTEKGDLSSESTVSRIRTEHFPLTLESARPSHTSQYLCASSDRRGVVAEAFFGQGTRLTVV.

This clone appeared once. V usage is TRBV30 and J usage is TRBJ1-1; TRBD1 matches 9 bases. The V segment lost 0 bases and the J segment 6 bases; nucleotides outside the gene matches: 20. Germline V gives CDR1 GTSNPN, CDR2 SVGIG (reference sequence). This CDR3 has 19 residues. The CDR3 loop reads CAWSVRGSPAGTGRSEAFF. The CDR3, as DNA: TGTGCCTGGAGTGTACGAGGCTCTCCTGCGGGGACAGGGAGGTCTGAAGCTTTCTTT.

In this sample, this clone turned up a few times. The chain links TRBV9 to TRBJ2-2; weak D call: TRBD1 (6 bases). This CDR3 spans 15 amino acids. Germline V lookup: CDR1 SGDLS, CDR2 YYNGEE. Trimming took 5 bases from V and 1 from J, leaving 12 bases between them. The CDR3 spells CASSGLGGNTGELFF. The CDR3 DNA reads TGTGCCAGCAGTGGTTTAGGGGGGAACACCGGGGAGCTGTTTTTT.

The gene calls are TRBV19 and TRBJ2-1; 11 nucleotides match TRBD2. Germline values: CDR1 LNHDA, CDR2 SQIVND (reference sequence). Trimming removed 5 bases from V and 3 bases from J; junction bases left unmatched: 3. This CDR3 has 15 amino acids. DNA of the CDR3: TGTGCCAGTAGTGCGGGACTAGCGGACTACAATGAGCAGTTCTTC. Translated, it gives CASSAGLADYNEQFF.

This chain joins TRBV7-8 and TRBJ1-1; D is perhaps TRBD1 (6 bases). The germline CDR1 and CDR2 sequences are SGHVS and FQNEAQ. This CDR3 has 14 amino acids. Trimming cost V 5 bases and J 4 bases, with 14 bases left between them. The CDR3 loop reads CASSQGQRGTEAFF. The CDR3 DNA reads as TGTGCCAGCAGCCAGGGACAAAGAGGCACTGAAGCTTTCTTT.

This clone appeared a single time. The same CDR3 can be traced to other DNA sequences in this sample. The chain links TRBV19 to TRBJ2-7; D is perhaps TRBD2 (5 bases). This CDR3 is built from 14 residues. Per germline, CDR1 LNHDA and CDR2 SQIVND (reference sequence). V lost 1 base to trimming and J lost 3 bases, with 10 bases between them. This CDR3 reads CASSIGGGGYEQYF. The CDR3 nucleotides are TGTGCCAGTAGTATAGGTGGTGGAGGCTACGAGCAGTACTTC.

The rearrangement joins TRBV9 to TRBJ2-7; maybe TRBD2 (6 bases). This CDR3 has 15 residues. Trimming removed 3 bases at V and 3 bases at J, with 16 bases between. CDR1 is SGDLS and CDR2 is YYNGEE in the germline V gene. The CDR3 reads CASSAADGTYYEQYF. CDR3 coding DNA: TGTGCCAGCAGCGCCGCCGATGGGACTTACTACGAGCAGTACTTC. The full variable domain, in which reference TRBV9 and TRBJ2-7 provide the parts outside the CDR3, is DSGVTQTPKHLITATGQRVTLRCSPRSGDLSVYWYQQSLDQGLQFLIQYYNGEERAKGNILERFSAQQFPDLHSELNLSSLELGDSALYFCASSAADGTYYEQYFGPGTRLTVT.

The table lists this clone with a count of one. The CDR3, as DNA: TGCGCCAGCAGCCAAGATCCCCAGGGGACAGGGGGTTATCACACTGAAGCTTTCTTT. Translation gives CASSQDPQGTGGYHTEAFF. The chain combines TRBV4-3 with TRBJ1-1; 11 nucleotides match TRBD1. The V gene end was trimmed by 0 bases and the J gene end by 3 bases; junction bases not matched to a gene: 12. This CDR3 spans 19 amino acids. The germline V gene has CDR1 LGHNA and CDR2 YSLEER.

The genes are TRBV5-1 and TRBJ2-7; maybe TRBD1 (6 bases). From germline, CDR1 is SGHRS and CDR2 YFSETQ. The CDR3 extends over 14 amino acids. V was clipped by 4 bases and J by 4 bases, with 15 bases between them. This CDR3 reads CASSLSRTDYEQYF. The CDR3 DNA reads TGCGCCAGCAGCCTATCCAGGACAGATTACGAGCAGTACTTC.

This clone is a singleton in its sample. The chain is built from TRBV5-4 and TRBJ2-7, with TRBD1 matching 8 bases. V gave up 0 bases and J gave up 0 bases; unmatched junction bases: 2. CDR1 SGHNT and CDR2 YYREEE come from the germline V gene (reference sequence). CDR3 length equals 15 residues. This CDR3 is CASSLGQGSSYEQYF. CDR3 nucleotide sequence: TGTGCCAGCAGCTTGGGACAGGGGAGCTCCTACGAGCAGTACTTC.

This clone was recorded only once. The chain uses TRBV18 and TRBJ2-5, with a tentative D call TRBD1 (5 bases). Germline V gene sequence: CDR1 KGHSH, CDR2 LQKENI. The CDR3 has 16 residues. V shed 0 bases and J shed 5 bases, with 16 bases lying between them. The CDR3 DNA sequence: TGTGCCAGCTCACCACCGGCGTCAGGGATGAGGGAGACCCAGTACTTC. This encodes CASSPPASGMRETQYF.